The subject of this entry is one T cell receptor beta chain. The target antigen is unknown. The data stem from a study of cytomegalovirus exposure and HLA in healthy donors. Study-level points and caveats: In a later analysis, CMV-associated beta chains were mostly HLA-associated, it appeared. The authors enumerated under 200 TCR beta chains as linked to cytomegalovirus.

Primers: 60 Vbeta forward and 13 Jbeta reverse. Original analysis: An analysis that came later counted roughly 87 million unique TCR beta chains, approximately 10 million shared. The method was immunoSEQ multiplex PCR; TCRdb's version includes in-frame clones alone and lacks a portion of them. The DNA was the basis for D and trimming; V, J and clone size are from that table. Of about 140,000 clones listed, around four fifths are singletons. The sequencing sample was made of PBMCs. The receptor was isolated from a man between 35 and 55 years old in good health and CMV-seronegative.

CDR3: CASSQTPASGAYEQYF. The CDR3 DNA reads TGCGCCAGCAGCCAGACCCCGGCTAGCGGCGCCTACGAGCAGTACTTC. The chain has TRBV4-1 and TRBJ2-7; 7 bases are a match to TRBD2. In germline, CDR1 is MGHRA, CDR2 YSYEKL. The CDR3 totals 16 residues. V lost 3 bases, J lost 2 bases, and 10 bases stayed unmatched.